The 23 T cell receptor beta chains below all came from one sample that was sequenced in a study of T cells in Graves' hyperthyroidism and ophthalmopathy. TCR beta CDR3 region amplification was performed from RNA transcripts. The HTBI set primed first-round TCR CDR3 RT-PCR. MiXCR, applied by TCRdb to the multiplex PCR reads, yields one record per CDR3 protein. This table holds hundreds of thousands of distinct CDR3 sequences, about 15% found once. Input material: blood. The origin of the receptors is a young woman with Graves' hyperthyroidism.

This clonotype was counted many times. The rearrangement uses TRBV3-1 and TRBJ2-5; TRBD2 is a possible D gene (5 bases). CDR1 is LGHDT, CDR2 YNNKEL, per germline (reference sequence). V lost 6 bases and J lost 3, with 26 bases in between. This CDR3 region has 18 residues. The CDR3 here is CASRPGEARSWGEETQYF. CDR3 sequence (DNA): TGTGCCAGCAGGCCCGGAGAGGCCAGGTCGTGGGGAGAAGAGACCCAGTACTTC.

This clonotype was found many times. The V gene is TRBV24-1, the J gene TRBJ2-3; 9 bases map to TRBD1. The germline V gene has CDR1 KGHDR and CDR2 SFDVKD. CDR3 length: 16 residues. The V segment lost 2 bases and the J segment 2 bases; nucleotides outside the gene matches: 4. CDR3 sequence reads: CATSDSTGGTTDTQYF. Here the CDR3 DNA reads TGTGCCACCAGTGATTCAACAGGGGGCACCACAGATACGCAGTATTTT.

The chain couples TRBV2 to TRBJ2-1, with D maybe TRBD2 (6 bases). From germline, CDR1 is SNHLY and CDR2 FYNNEI. There are 14 residues in the CDR3. V lost 1 base and J lost 10, with 14 bases in between. CDR3 sequence reads: CASSEGILAGEQFF. The CDR3 nucleotides are TGTGCCAGCAGTGAAGGCATTTTGGCGGGAGAGCAGTTCTTC. The full variable domain, completed using reference TRBV2 and TRBJ2-1, is EPEVTQTPSHQVTQMGQEVILRCVPISNHLYFYWYRQILGQKVEFLVSFYNNEISEKSEIFDDQFSVERPDGSNFTLKIRSTKLEDSAMYFCASSEGILAGEQFFGPGTRLTVL.

This clonotype has at least ten counts. The chain employs TRBV7-2 and TRBJ2-2; D might be TRBD1 or TRBD2, each matching 5 bases. Germline CDR1 reads SGHTA; CDR2 reads FQGNSA. The V end was cut by 6 bases, the J end by 6 bases, with 20 bases between. The CDR3 totals 16 residues. The CDR3 region is CASSLRDPVIAGELFF. For the CDR3, the DNA is TGTGCCAGCAGTCTCCGGGACCCTGTTATTGCCGGGGAGCTGTTTTTT. The whole variable domain, filled in from reference TRBV7-2 and TRBJ2-2, reads GAGVSQSPSNKVTEKGKDVELRCDPISGHTALYWYRQSLGQGLEFLIYFQGNSAPDKSGLPSDRFSAERTGGSVSTLTIQRTQQEDSAVYLCASSLRDPVIAGELFFGEGSRLTVL.

This clonotype was recorded at least ten times. J is TRBJ2-2 and V is TRBV11-1; D possibly corresponds to TRBD2 (6 bases). This CDR3 is 15 amino acids long. V shed 3 bases and J shed 6 bases, with 14 bases lying between them. The germline gives CDR1 SGHAT, CDR2 FQDESV (reference sequence). DNA of the CDR3: TGTGCCAGCAGCTTCCGGCGGGGAGGTGCCGGGGAGCTGTTTTTT. It translates to CASSFRRGGAGELFF.

The chain recombines TRBV14 with TRBJ2-7; D might be TRBD2 (6 bases). V gave up 4 bases and J gave up 7 bases, with 17 bases separating them. CDR1 SGHDN and CDR2 FVKESK come from the germline V gene. The CDR3 is made up of 14 amino acids. In DNA form, the CDR3 reads TGTGCCAGCAGCCTCTTGCGGGGAAGCGAAGAGCAGTACTTC. It encodes CASSLLRGSEEQYF.

This clonotype showed up many times. The chain couples TRBV29-1 to TRBJ1-1, with D unclear. Germline V gives CDR1 SQVTM, CDR2 ANQGSEA. CDR3 length: 12 amino acids. The germline V and J ends were trimmed by 5 bases and 1 base, with 8 bases remaining between them. The CDR3 DNA reads TGCAGCGTTCTGGGGTGGAACACTGAAGCTTTCTTT. It codes for CSVLGWNTEAFF. Full variable domain (rest looked up from reference TRBV29-1 and TRBJ1-1): SAVISQKPSRDICQRGTSLTIQCQVDSQVTMMFWYRQQPGQSLTLIATANQGSEATYESGFVIDKFPISRPNLTFSTLTVSNMSPEDSSIYLCSVLGWNTEAFFGQGTRLTVV.

This clonotype was found many times. The rearrangement links TRBV12-3 or TRBV12-4 to TRBJ1-4; D is uncertain. Trimming shortened V by 6 bases and J by 10 bases, and 12 bases separated the two germline ends. The CDR3 runs 12 residues. The CDR3 DNA is TGTGCCAGCAGAGAAGACGGTGGAAAACTGTTTTTT. As protein: CASREDGGKLFF.

This chain joins TRBV19 and TRBJ2-5; D call uncertain. The CDR3 has 13 amino acids. V lost 5 bases to trimming and J lost 1 base, with 8 bases between them. CDR1 and CDR2 from the germline V gene are LNHDA and SQIVND (reference sequence). The CDR3 loop is CASSRNFQETQYF. CDR3 DNA: TGTGCCAGTAGTCGGAACTTCCAAGAGACCCAGTACTTC.

This clonotype has ten or more counts. The chain combines TRBV3-1 with TRBJ2-3; D gene uncertain. The CDR3 is 14 residues long. Trimming took 2 bases from V and 0 from J, leaving 6 bases between them. Germline V gene sequence: CDR1 LGHDT, CDR2 YNNKEL (reference sequence). The CDR3 reads CASSQLSSTDTQYF. DNA of the CDR3: TGTGCCAGCAGCCAACTGTCTAGCACAGATACGCAGTATTTT.

This clonotype was counted ten times or more. This chain uses TRBV27 with TRBJ2-3; D gene uncertain. V was shortened by 4 bases and J by 4 bases, with 15 bases between the two germline ends. Germline CDR1 reads MNHEY; CDR2 reads SMNVEV (reference sequence). The CDR3 is 15 residues long. CDR3 sequence: CASSSQMDLPDTQYF. CDR3 nucleotide sequence: TGTGCCAGCAGTTCCCAGATGGACCTCCCAGATACGCAGTATTTT.

This chain links TRBV7-6 with TRBJ2-1, with D possibly TRBD1 on 5 matching bases. V was pared by 0 bases and J by 12 bases, with 12 bases between. The CDR3 contains 13 residues. Germline values: CDR1 SGHVS, CDR2 FNYEAQ. CDR3 region: CASSLAWGNGQFF. CDR3 sequence (DNA): TGTGCCAGCAGCTTAGCCTGGGGCAACGGGCAGTTCTTC.

The V and J genes are TRBV5-1 and TRBJ1-2; no definite D call. Germline-derived CDR1 and CDR2 are SGHRS and YFSETQ. V was pared by 0 bases and J by 4 bases, with 7 bases between. The CDR3 is made up of 13 amino acids. CDR3 nucleotides: TGCGCCAGCAGCTTGGACAGCTCCTATGGCTACACCTTC. It translates to CASSLDSSYGYTF.

The V and J genes are TRBV3-1 and TRBJ2-7; no clear D. The V gene's germline CDR1 is LGHDT and CDR2 YNNKEL (reference sequence). Trimming cost V 3 bases and J 5 bases, with 11 bases left between them. The CDR3 runs 13 residues. The CDR3 sequence is CASSQDLIHEQYF. In nucleotides, the CDR3 is TGTGCCAGCAGCCAGGACCTAATCCACGAGCAGTACTTC.

CDR3 protein: CASSQPGLASYEQYF. CDR3 sequence (DNA): TGCGCCAGCAGCCAGCCGGGACTAGCCTCCTACGAGCAGTACTTC. This chain uses TRBV4-1 with TRBJ2-7; 9 nucleotides align to TRBD2. CDR1 is MGHRA and CDR2 is YSYEKL in the germline V gene. V shed 3 bases and J 0 bases; nucleotides not matched to a gene: 3. This CDR3 comprises 15 residues.

This clonotype was counted only a few times. The chain employs TRBV6-4 and TRBJ1-5; D remains ambiguous. The CDR3 loop spans 16 amino acids. The V gene's germline CDR1 is MRHNA and CDR2 SNTAGT. The V end lost 0 bases, the J end lost 0 bases, and 9 bases lay between the germline ends. CDR3 nucleotide sequence: TGTGCCAGCAGTGACTCGCACCTATATAGCAATCAGCCCCAGCATTTT. Its translation: CASSDSHLYSNQPQHF.

This clonotype has a count of ten or more. The genes are TRBV11-2 and TRBJ1-6; unclear D gene. This CDR3 has 15 amino acids. V dropped 5 bases and J dropped 7 bases, with 15 bases sitting between them. Germline loops: CDR1 SGHAT, CDR2 FQNNGV. CDR3 bases: TGTGCCAGCAGCGCCGAGGGAATCGGGAATTCACCCCTCCACTTT. This gives the protein CASSAEGIGNSPLHF.

The V and J genes are TRBV13 and TRBJ2-2; 14 positions agree with TRBD2. Germline V CDR1 and CDR2: PRHDT, FYEKMQ (reference sequence). The CDR3 runs to 18 residues. Trimming at V came to 5 bases and at J to 5 bases, leaving 10 bases not matched to a gene. CDR3 DNA sequence: TGTGCCAGCAGCCCGTTCGGACTAGCGGGAGGAGGTACCGGGGAGCTGTTTTTT. This sequence encodes CASSPFGLAGGGTGELFF.

This clonotype was picked up many times. This chain uses TRBV7-6 with TRBJ2-1, with D tentatively TRBD1 (6 bases). Trimming removed 3 bases at V and 0 bases at J, with 9 bases between. The CDR3 has 15 residues. Germline V gene sequence: CDR1 SGHVS, CDR2 FNYEAQ. CDR3 residues: CASSLDSSSYNEQFF. CDR3 nucleotides: TGTGCCAGCAGCTTGGACAGCAGCTCCTACAATGAGCAGTTCTTC.

The sample holds many counts of this clonotype. This chain joins TRBV9 and TRBJ2-7, with 10 nucleotides matching TRBD1. In germline, CDR1 is SGDLS, CDR2 YYNGEE. This CDR3 has 17 residues. J lost 2 bases, V lost 0 bases, and 8 bases had no gene match. The CDR3 region has the DNA TGTGCCAGCAGCGTAGGACACCCCGGACAGGGGGCCTACGAGCAGTACTTC. This encodes CASSVGHPGQGAYEQYF.

Written as DNA, the CDR3 is TGTGCCAGCAGCGTAGACTCGGGGACCCAGTACTTC. Residues: CASSVDSGTQYF. The V call is TRBV9, the J call TRBJ2-5; no definite D call. CDR1 is SGDLS and CDR2 is YYNGEE in the germline V gene. V gave up 0 bases and J gave up 7 bases, with 7 bases separating them. The CDR3 has 12 amino acids.

This clonotype was seen ten or more times. The chain is built from TRBV2 and TRBJ2-7; 8 nucleotides match TRBD2. The J segment lost 2 bases and the V segment lost 5 bases, leaving 8 bases of the junction unmatched. Per the germline V gene, CDR1 is SNHLY and CDR2 is FYNNEI. The CDR3 has 15 residues. The CDR3 coding sequence is TGTGCCAGCAGTCCTACTAGCGGAGCTACCTACGAGCAGTACTTC. This codes for CASSPTSGATYEQYF.

The chain uses TRBV9 and TRBJ1-1; D unclear. CDR3 size: 13 residues. From germline, CDR1 is SGDLS and CDR2 YYNGEE. V lost 1 base, J lost 6 bases, and 10 bases lay in between. This chain's CDR3 is CASSVTASAEAFF. Written as DNA, the CDR3 is TGTGCCAGCAGCGTAACCGCGTCCGCTGAAGCTTTCTTT.